This paragraph covers one T cell receptor (beta chain) sequence. The antigen remains undetermined. Germline V lookup: CDR1 MNHNS, CDR2 SASEGT. CDR3 length: 13 residues. V gave up 11 bases and J gave up 3 bases, with 13 bases separating them. The sample is drawn from a study of cytomegalovirus exposure and HLA in healthy donors. Study as a whole: A prior analysis found about 110 million unique TCR beta sequences from about 179 million T cells. Whole-study findings and limits: It was reported in a later analysis that an Asian-associated ancestry cluster showed fewer N-insertions than the roughly 660-donor mean.

In the PCR, 60 Vbeta and 13 Jbeta primers were used. Sequencing used immunoSEQ multiplex PCR; TCRdb keeps in-frame clones, though not all of them. Of roughly 120,000 clones listed, 80% are singletons. This chain uses TRBV6-1 with TRBJ1-4, with D uncertain. This TCR came from a female donor in good health and CMV-seropositive. The sample was PBMCs. Here the CDR3 DNA reads TGTGCCTCGGGAGGGCTGGCTAATGAAAAACTGTTTTTT. Its translation is CASGGLANEKLFF.